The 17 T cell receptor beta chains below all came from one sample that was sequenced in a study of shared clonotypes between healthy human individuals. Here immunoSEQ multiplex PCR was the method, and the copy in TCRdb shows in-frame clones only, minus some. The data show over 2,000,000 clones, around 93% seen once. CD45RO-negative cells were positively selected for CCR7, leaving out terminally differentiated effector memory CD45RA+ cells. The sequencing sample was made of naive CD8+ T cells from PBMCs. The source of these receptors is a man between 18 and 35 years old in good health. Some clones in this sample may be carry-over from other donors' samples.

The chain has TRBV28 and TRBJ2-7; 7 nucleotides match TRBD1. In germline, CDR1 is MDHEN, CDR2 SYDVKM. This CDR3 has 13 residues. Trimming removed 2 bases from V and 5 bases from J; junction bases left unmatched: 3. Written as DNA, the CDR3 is TGTGCCAGCAGTTTAAGGGGGCTGAACGAGCAGTACTTC. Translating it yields CASSLRGLNEQYF.

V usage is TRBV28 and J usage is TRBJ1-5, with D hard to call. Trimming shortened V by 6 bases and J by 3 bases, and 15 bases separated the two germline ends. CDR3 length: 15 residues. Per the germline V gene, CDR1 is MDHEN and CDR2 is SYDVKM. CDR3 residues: CASSFLSSINQPQHF. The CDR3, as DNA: TGTGCCAGCAGCTTCCTCTCCAGTATCAATCAGCCCCAGCATTTT.

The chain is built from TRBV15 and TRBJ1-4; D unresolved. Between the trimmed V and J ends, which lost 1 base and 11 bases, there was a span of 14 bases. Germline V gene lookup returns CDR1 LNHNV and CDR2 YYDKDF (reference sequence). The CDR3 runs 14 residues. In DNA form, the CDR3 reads TGTGCCACCAGCAGAGCGAGGGCAGATGGGAAACTGTTTTTT. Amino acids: CATSRARADGKLFF.

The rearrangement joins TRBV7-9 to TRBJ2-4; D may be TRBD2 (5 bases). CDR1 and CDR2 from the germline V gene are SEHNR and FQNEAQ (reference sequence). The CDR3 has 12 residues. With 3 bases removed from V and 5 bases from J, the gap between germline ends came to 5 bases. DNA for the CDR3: TGTGCCAGCAGCTTGGAGGAAAACATTCAGTACTTC. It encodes CASSLEENIQYF. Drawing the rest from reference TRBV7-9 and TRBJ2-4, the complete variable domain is DTGVSQNPRHKITKRGQNVTFRCDPISEHNRLYWYRQTLGQGPEFLTYFQNEAQLEKSRLLSDRFSAERPKGSFSTLEIQRTEQGDSAMYLCASSLEENIQYFGAGTRLSVL.

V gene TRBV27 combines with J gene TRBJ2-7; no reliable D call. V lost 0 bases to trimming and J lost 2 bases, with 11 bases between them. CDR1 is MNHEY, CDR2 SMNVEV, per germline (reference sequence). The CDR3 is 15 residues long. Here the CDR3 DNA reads TGTGCCAGCAGTTTATCTGGAGCCCTGGCCTACGAGCAGTACTTC. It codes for CASSLSGALAYEQYF.

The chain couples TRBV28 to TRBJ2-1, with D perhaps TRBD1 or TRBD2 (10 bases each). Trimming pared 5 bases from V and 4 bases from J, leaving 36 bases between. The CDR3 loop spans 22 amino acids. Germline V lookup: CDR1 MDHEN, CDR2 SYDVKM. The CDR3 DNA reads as TGTGCCAGCAGTCCCACCTTGAGACAGGGGGCTCAGCGGGAGGGCTTGTACAATGAGCAGTTCTTC. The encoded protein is CASSPTLRQGAQREGLYNEQFF.

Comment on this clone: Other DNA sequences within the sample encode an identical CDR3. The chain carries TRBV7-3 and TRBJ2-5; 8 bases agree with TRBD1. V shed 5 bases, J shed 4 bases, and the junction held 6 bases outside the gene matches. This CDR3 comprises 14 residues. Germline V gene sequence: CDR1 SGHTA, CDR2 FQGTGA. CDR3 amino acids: CASSKTGGRETQYF. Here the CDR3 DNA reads TGTGCCAGCAGCAAAACAGGGGGAAGAGAGACCCAGTACTTC.

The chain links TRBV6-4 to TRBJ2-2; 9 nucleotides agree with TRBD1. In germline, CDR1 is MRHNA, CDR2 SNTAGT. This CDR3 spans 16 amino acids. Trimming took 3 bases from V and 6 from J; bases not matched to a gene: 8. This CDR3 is CASSESGTGIPGELFF. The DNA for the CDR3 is TGTGCCAGCAGTGAATCCGGGACAGGGATCCCCGGGGAGCTGTTTTTT.

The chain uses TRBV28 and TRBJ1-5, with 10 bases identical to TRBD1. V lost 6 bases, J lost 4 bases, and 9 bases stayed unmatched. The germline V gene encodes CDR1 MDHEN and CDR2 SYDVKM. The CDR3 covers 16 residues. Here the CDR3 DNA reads TGTGCCAGCAGGCCACTACGGGACAGGGGTAATCAGCCCCAGCATTTT. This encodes CASRPLRDRGNQPQHF.

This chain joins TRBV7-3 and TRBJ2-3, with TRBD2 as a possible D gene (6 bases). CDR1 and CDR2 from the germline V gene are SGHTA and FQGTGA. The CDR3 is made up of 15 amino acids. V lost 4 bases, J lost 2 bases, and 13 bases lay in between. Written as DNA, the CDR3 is TGTGCCAGCAGCTCGATACTAGCCCCCACAGATACGCAGTATTTT. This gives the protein CASSSILAPTDTQYF.

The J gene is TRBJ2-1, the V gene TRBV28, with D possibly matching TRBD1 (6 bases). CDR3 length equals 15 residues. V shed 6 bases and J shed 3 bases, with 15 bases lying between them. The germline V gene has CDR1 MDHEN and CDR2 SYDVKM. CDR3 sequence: CASRDSTRGYNEQFF. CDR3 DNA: TGTGCCAGCAGGGACAGTACTCGAGGCTACAATGAGCAGTTCTTC.

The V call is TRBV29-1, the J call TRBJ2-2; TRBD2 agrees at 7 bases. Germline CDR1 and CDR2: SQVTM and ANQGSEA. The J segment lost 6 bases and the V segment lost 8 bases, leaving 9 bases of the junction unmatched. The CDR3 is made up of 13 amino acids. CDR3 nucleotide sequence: TGCAGCACCCGGGCGGGAGTGGCCGGGGAGCTGTTTTTT. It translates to CSTRAGVAGELFF.

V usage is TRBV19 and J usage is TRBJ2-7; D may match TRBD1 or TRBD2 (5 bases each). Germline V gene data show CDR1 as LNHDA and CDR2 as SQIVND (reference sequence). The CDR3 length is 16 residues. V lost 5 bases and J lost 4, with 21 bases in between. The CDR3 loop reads CASSFPDGKGAYEQYF. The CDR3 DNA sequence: TGTGCCAGTAGTTTCCCGGACGGGAAAGGGGCTTACGAGCAGTACTTC.

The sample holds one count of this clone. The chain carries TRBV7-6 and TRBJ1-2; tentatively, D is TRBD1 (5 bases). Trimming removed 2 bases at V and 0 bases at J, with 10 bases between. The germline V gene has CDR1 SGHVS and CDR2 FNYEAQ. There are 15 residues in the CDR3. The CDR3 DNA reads TGTGCCAGCAGCTTATTCCAGGGATCTAACTATGGCTACACCTTC. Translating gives CASSLFQGSNYGYTF.

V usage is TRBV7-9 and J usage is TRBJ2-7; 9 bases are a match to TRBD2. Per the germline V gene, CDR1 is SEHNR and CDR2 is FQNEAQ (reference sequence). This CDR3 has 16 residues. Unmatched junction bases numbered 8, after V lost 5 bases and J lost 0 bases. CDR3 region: CASSPEGSGSSYEQYF. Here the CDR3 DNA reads TGTGCCAGCAGCCCCGAGGGTAGCGGGAGCTCCTACGAGCAGTACTTC.

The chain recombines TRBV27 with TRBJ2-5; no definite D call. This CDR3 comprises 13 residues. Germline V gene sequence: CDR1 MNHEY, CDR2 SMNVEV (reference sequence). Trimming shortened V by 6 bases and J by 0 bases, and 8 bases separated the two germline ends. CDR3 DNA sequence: TGTGCCAGCAGCCTATCCTACCAAGAGACCCAGTACTTC. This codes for CASSLSYQETQYF.

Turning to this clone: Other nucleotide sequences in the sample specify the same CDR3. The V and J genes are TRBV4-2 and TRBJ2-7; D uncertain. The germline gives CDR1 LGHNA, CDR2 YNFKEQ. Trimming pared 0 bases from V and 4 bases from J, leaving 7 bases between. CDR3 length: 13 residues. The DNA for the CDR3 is TGTGCCAGCAGCCAAGATCGTGGATACGAGCAGTACTTC. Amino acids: CASSQDRGYEQYF.